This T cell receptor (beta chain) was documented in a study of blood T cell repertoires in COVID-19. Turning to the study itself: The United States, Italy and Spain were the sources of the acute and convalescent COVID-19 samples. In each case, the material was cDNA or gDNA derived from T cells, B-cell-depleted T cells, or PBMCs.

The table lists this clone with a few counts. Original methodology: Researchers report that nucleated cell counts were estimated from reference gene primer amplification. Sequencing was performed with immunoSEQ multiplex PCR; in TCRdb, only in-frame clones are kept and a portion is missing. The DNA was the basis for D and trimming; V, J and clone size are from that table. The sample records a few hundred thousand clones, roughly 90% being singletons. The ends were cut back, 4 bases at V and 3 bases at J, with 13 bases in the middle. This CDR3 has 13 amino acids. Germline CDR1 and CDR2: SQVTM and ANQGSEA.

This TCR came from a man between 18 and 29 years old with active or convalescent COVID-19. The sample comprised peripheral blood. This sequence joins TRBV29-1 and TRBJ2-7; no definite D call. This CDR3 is CSVVWQENYEQYF. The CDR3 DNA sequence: TGCAGCGTTGTGTGGCAGGAAAACTACGAGCAGTACTTC.